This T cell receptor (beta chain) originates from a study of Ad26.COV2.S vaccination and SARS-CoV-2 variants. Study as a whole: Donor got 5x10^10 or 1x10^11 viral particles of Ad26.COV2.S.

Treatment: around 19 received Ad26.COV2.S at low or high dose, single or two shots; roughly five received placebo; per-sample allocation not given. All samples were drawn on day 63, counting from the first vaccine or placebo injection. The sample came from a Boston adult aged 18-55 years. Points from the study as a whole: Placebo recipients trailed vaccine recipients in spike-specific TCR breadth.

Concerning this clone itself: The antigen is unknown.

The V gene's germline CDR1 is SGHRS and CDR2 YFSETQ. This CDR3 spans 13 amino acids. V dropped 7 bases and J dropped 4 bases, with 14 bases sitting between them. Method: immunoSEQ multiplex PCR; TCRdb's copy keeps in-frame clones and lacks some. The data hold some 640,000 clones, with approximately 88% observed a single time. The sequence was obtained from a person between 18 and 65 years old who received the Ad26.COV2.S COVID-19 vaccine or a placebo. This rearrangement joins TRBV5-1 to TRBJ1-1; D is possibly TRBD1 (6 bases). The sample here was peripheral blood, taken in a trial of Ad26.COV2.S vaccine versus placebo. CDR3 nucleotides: TGCGCCAGCCGGATGGGGGGCGGCACTGAAGCTTTCTTT. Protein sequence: CASRMGGGTEAFF.